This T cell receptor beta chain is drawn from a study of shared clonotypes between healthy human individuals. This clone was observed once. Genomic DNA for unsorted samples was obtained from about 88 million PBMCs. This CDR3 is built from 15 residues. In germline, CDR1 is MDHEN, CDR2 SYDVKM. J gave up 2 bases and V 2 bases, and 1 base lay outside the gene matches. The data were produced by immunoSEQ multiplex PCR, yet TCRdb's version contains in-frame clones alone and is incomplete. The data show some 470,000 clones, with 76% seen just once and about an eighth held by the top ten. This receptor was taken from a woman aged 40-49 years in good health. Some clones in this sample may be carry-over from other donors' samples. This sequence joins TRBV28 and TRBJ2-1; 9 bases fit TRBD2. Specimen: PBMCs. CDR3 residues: CASSLAGGPYNEQFF. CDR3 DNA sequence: TGTGCCAGCAGTTTAGCGGGAGGGCCCTACAATGAGCAGTTCTTC.